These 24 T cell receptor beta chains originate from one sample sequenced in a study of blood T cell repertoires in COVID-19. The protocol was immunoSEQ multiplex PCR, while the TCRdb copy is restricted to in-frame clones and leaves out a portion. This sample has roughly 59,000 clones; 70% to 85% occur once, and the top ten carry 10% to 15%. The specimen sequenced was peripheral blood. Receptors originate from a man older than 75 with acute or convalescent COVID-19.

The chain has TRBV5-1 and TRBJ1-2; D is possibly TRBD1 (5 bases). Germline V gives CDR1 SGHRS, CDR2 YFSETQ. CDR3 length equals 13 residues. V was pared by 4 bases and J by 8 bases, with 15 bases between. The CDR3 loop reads CASSLGGAGGYTF. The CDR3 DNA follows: TGCGCCAGCAGCCTGGGGGGAGCTGGGGGCTACACCTTC.

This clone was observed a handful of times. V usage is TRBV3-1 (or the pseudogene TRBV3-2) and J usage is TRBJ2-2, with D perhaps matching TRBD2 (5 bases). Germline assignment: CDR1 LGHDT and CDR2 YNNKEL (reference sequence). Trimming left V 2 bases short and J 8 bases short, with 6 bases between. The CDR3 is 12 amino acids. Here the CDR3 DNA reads TGTGCCAGCAGCCAAACGGGGGGGGAGCTGTTTTTT. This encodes CASSQTGGELFF.

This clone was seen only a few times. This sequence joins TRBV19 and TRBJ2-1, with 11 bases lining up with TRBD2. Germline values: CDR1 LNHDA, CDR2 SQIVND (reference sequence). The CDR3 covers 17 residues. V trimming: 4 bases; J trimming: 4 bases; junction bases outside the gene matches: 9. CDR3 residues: CASSRVLSGGAYNEQFF. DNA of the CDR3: TGTGCCAGTAGTAGGGTGCTTAGCGGGGGGGCTTACAATGAGCAGTTCTTC.

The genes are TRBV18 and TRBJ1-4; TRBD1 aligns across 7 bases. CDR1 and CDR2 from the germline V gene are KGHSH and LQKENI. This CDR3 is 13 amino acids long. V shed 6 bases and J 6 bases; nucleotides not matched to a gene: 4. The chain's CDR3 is CASSDRVDEKLFF. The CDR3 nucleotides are TGTGCCAGCTCCGACAGGGTTGATGAAAAACTGTTTTTT.

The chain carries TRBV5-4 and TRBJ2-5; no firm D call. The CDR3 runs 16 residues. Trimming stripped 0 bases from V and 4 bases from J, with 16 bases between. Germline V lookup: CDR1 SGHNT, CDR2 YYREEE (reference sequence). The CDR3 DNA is TGTGCCAGCAGCTTGGTCTCTTCGGTCGCCGGAGAGACCCAGTACTTC. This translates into CASSLVSSVAGETQYF.

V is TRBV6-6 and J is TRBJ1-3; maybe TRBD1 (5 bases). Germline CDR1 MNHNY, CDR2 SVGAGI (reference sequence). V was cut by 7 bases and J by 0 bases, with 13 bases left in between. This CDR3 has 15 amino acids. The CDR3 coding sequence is TGTGCCAGCACCCTCGGGGGTAACTCTGGAAACACCATATATTTT. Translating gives CASTLGGNSGNTIYF.

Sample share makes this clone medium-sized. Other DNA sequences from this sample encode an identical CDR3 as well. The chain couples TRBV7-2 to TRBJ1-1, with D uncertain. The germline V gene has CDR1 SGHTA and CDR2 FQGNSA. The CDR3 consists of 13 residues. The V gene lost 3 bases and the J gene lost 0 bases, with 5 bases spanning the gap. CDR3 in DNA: TGTGCCAGCAGCTTCAGCGTGAACACTGAAGCTTTCTTT. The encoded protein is CASSFSVNTEAFF. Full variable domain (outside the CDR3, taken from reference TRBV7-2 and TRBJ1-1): GAGVSQSPSNKVTEKGKDVELRCDPISGHTALYWYRQSLGQGLEFLIYFQGNSAPDKSGLPSDRFSAERTGGSVSTLTIQRTQQEDSAVYLCASSFSVNTEAFFGQGTRLTVV.

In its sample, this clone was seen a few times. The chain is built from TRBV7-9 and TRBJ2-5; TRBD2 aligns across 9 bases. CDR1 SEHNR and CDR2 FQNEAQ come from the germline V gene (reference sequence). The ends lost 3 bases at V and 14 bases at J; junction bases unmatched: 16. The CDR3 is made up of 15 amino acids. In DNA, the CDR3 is TGTGCCAGCAGCTTGGGAGGGGCGCTTGCGACTAGCGGATACTTC. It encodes CASSLGGALATSGYF.

In nucleotides, the CDR3 is TGCAGCGCTGATAGGGTGGACTACGCTTTCTTT. The encoded protein is CSADRVDYAFF. The chain uses TRBV29-1 and TRBJ1-1; D unresolved. Germline V CDR1 and CDR2: SQVTM, ANQGSEA. Trimming stripped 7 bases from V and 11 bases from J, with 17 bases between. The CDR3 sequence is 11 residues long.

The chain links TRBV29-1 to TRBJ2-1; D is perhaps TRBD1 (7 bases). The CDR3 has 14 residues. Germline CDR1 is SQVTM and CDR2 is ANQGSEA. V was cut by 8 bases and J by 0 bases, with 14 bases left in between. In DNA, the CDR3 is TGCAGCACCAGGGGGGAGAGCTCCTACAATGAGCAGTTCTTC. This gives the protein CSTRGESSYNEQFF.

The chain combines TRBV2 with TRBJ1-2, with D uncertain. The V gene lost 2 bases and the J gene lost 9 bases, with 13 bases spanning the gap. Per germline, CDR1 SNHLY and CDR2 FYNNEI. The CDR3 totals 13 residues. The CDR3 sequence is CASSERRDRSYTF. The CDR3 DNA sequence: TGTGCCAGCAGTGAACGTCGGGATCGGAGCTACACCTTC.

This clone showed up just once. The CDR3 loop is CASSRGTSGRVDTQYF. The CDR3 nucleotides read TGTGCCAGTAGCAGAGGGACTAGCGGGAGAGTGGATACGCAGTATTTT. The rearrangement joins TRBV19 to TRBJ2-3, with 14 nucleotides matching TRBD2. The germline CDR1 and CDR2 sequences are LNHDA and SQIVND (reference sequence). The J segment lost 6 bases and the V segment lost 6 bases, leaving 8 bases of the junction unmatched. The CDR3 is made up of 16 amino acids.

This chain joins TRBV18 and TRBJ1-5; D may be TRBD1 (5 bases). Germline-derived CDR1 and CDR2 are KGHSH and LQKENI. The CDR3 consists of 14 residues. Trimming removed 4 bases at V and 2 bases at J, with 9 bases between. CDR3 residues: CASSLDSGNQPQHF. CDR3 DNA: TGTGCCAGCTCACTAGACAGCGGCAATCAGCCCCAGCATTTT.

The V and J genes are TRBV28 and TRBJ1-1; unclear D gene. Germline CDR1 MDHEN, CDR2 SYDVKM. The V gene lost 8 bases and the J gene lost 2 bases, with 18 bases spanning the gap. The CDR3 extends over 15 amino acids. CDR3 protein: CASSVGRGGNTEAFF. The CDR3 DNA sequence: TGTGCCAGCTCGGTCGGACGGGGAGGAAACACTGAAGCTTTCTTT.

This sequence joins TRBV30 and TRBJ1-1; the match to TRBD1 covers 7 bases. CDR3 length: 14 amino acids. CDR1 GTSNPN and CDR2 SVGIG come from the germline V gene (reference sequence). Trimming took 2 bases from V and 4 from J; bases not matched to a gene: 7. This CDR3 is CAWSSTGVGTEAFF. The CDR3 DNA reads TGTGCCTGGAGTAGTACAGGGGTGGGCACTGAAGCTTTCTTT.

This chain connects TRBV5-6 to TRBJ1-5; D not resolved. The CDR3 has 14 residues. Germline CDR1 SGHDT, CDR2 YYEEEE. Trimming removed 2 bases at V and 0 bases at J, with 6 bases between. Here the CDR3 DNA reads TGTGCCAGCAGCTTTTACAATAGCAATCAGCCCCAGCATTTT. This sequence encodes CASSFYNSNQPQHF. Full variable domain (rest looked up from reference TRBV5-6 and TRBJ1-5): DAGVTQSPTHLIKTRGQQVTLRCSPKSGHDTVSWYQQALGQGPQFIFQYYEEEERQRGNFPDRFSGHQFPNYSSELNVNALLLGDSALYLCASSFYNSNQPQHFGDGTRLSIL.

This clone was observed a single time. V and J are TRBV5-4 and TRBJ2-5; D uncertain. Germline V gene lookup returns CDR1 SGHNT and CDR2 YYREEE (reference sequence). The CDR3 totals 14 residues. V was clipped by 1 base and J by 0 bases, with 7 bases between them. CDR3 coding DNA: TGTGCCAGCAGCTTGCCCTCAGACCAAGAGACCCAGTACTTC. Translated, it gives CASSLPSDQETQYF.

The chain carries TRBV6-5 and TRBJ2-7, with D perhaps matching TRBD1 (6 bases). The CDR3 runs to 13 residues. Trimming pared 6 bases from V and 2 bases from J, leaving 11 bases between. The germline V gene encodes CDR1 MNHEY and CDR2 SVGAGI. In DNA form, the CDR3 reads TGTGCCAGCAGAGCAGGGGTCACCTACGAGCAGTACTTC. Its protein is CASRAGVTYEQYF.

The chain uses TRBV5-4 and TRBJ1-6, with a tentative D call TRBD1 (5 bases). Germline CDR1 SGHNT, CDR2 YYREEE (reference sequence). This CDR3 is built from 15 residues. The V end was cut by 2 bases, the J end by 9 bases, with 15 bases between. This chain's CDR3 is CASSLRSGVGSPLHF. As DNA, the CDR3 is TGTGCCAGCAGCTTAAGGTCGGGGGTAGGTTCACCCCTCCACTTT.

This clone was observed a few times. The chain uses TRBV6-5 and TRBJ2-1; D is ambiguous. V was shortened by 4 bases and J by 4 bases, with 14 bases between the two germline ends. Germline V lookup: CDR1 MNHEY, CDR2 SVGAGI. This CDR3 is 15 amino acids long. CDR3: CASSSTLQNYNEQFF. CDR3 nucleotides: TGTGCCAGCAGTTCCACCCTACAGAATTACAATGAGCAGTTCTTC.

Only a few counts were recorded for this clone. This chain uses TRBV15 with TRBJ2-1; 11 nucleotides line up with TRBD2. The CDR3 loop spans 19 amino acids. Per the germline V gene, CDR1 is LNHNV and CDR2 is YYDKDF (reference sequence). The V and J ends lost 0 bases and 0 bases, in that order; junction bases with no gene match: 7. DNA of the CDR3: TGTGCCACCAGCAGAGAACTAGCGGGAGCGCTAAGCTCCTACAATGAGCAGTTCTTC. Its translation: CATSRELAGALSSYNEQFF.

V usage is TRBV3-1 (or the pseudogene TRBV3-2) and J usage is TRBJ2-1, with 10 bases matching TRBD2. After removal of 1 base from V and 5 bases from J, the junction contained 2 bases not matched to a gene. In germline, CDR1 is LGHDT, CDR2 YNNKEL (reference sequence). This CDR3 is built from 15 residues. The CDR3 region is CASSQGLAGNNEQFF. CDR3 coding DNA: TGTGCCAGCAGCCAAGGACTAGCGGGCAACAATGAGCAGTTCTTC.

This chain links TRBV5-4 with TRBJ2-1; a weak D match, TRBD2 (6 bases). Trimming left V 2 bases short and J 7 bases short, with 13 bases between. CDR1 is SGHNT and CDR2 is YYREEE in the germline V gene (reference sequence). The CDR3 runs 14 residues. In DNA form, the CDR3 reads TGTGCCAGCAGCTTTGACGGGAGTAGGAATGAGCAGTTCTTC. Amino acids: CASSFDGSRNEQFF. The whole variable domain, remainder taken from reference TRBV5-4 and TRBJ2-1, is ETGVTQSPTHLIKTRGQQVTLRCSSQSGHNTVSWYQQALGQGPQFIFQYYREEENGRGNFPPRFSGLQFPNYSSELNVNALELDDSALYLCASSFDGSRNEQFFGPGTRLTVL.

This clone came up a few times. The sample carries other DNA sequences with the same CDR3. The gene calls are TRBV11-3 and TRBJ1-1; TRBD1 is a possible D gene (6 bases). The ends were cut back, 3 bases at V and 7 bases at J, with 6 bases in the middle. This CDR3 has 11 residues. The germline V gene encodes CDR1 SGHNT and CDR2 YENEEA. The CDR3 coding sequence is TGTGCCAGCAGCTTCAGGGGTGAAGCTTTCTTT. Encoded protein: CASSFRGEAFF.